The 5 T cell receptor beta chains in this list originate from one sample, sequenced in a study of T cell repertoires in aging, cancer and after chemotherapy. TCR beta rearrangements were amplified from peripheral blood genomic DNA. TRB rearrangements spanning V, D and J were amplified using mixed TRB-A/B primers. TCRdb ran MiXCR on the multiplex PCR reads and lists one entry per CDR3 protein. The sample yields about 970 distinct CDR3 sequences, 15% to 20% seen once. The sequencing input was blood. Source of these receptors: a human donor with a solid tumor.

In the case of this clonotype: The limits of the CDR3 on the DNA are not certain, so only TCRdb's listed CDR3 is given. The V gene is TRBV7-2, the J gene TRBJ2-7; the tabulated D call, TRBD1, remains unverified against the DNA. The CDR3 has 20 residues if both end residues are counted. Per germline, CDR1 SGHTA and CDR2 FQGNSA. Here the CDR3 reads CASSFYICSARVGTGTEQYV.

This chain connects TRBV28 to TRBJ1-5; TRBD1 might be the D (6 bases). The CDR3 contains 15 residues. The germline V and J ends were trimmed by 6 bases and 0 bases, with 12 bases remaining between them. Germline V lookup: CDR1 MDHEN, CDR2 SYDVKM. The CDR3 DNA follows: TGTGCCAGCAGACCGACAGGTTATAGCAATCAGCCCCAGCATTTT. Its translation: CASRPTGYSNQPQHF.

This clonotype is deemed large (0.1 to 1%). The genes are TRBV12-3 or TRBV12-4 and TRBJ1-5; the match to TRBD1 covers 8 bases. V gave up 5 bases and J gave up 6 bases; unmatched junction bases: 3. The CDR3 totals 13 residues. CDR3 bases: TGTGCCAGCAGTCCAGGGGGCTTTCAGCCCCAGCATTTT. This sequence encodes CASSPGGFQPQHF.

This clonotype was observed a few times. The rearrangement links TRBV5-1 to TRBJ2-2; D perhaps matches TRBD2 (5 bases). CDR1 is SGHRS, CDR2 YFSETQ, per germline. The CDR3 covers 12 residues. With 7 bases removed from V and 5 bases from J, the gap between germline ends came to 9 bases. Here the CDR3 reads CASRRGTGELFF. CDR3 DNA sequence: TGCGCCAGCCGGAGAGGGACCGGGGAGCTGTTTTTT.

The chain recombines TRBV7-9 with TRBJ2-5; tentative D call: TRBD2 (7 bases). The CDR3 is 14 residues long. Trimming removed 5 bases from V and 5 bases from J, with 15 bases in between. Germline CDR1 and CDR2: SEHNR and FQNEAQ (reference sequence). CDR3 in DNA: TGTGCCAGCAGCCCTCGGGGGGCCTGGGAGACCCAGTACTTC. Amino acid sequence: CASSPRGAWETQYF.